This T cell receptor beta chain appears in the sequencing data of a study of T-cell reconstitution after alpha-beta-depleted transplantation in children. With regard to this clonotype: This is likely a read error, given that the CDR3 carries no conserved phenylalanine or tryptophan at its end.

Between the trimmed V and J ends, which lost 0 bases and 5 bases, there was a span of 16 bases. Germline CDR1 is ENHRY and CDR2 is SYGVKD. There are 16 residues in the CDR3. A library of TCRbeta sequences, prepared with unique molecular identifiers, was generated. TCRdb reanalysed the PCR reads using MiXCR and keeps one entry per CDR3 protein. The sample shows 200,000 or so distinct CDR3 sequences, approximately 7% of them seen only once. The input for sequencing was PBMCs, taken before TCRalphabeta/CD19-depleted stem cell transplant. The chain is built from TRBV10-3 and TRBJ2-5, with TRBD2 as a possible D gene (6 bases). This clonotype originated in a boy aged 2-15 years with acute lymphoblastic leukemia, due to receive a stem cell transplant. The CDR3 DNA is TGTGCCATCAGTGAGTCCCCTGTCGGGAGCGGGGAGACCCAGTACCTC. Translation gives CAISESPVGSGETQYL.